This TCR beta chain was obtained from a study of beta chain features in type 1 diabetes. Study-wide points: For Type 1 diabetes patients, all four CD4+ subsets carried TCRB CDR3s that were moderately but significantly shorter. Type 1 diabetes patients had VDJ junctions that carried fewer insertions and more deletions. Naive, central memory and Treg TCRB repertoires seemed to resemble each other more closely in patients than they did in healthy donors.

After removal of 5 bases from V and 6 bases from J, the junction contained 4 bases not matched to a gene. Germline V CDR1 and CDR2: SGHRS, YFSETQ. CDR3 size: 14 residues. The authors reverse transcribed all of the isolated RNA, so sequencing captured expressed TCRB transcripts. Data came from immunoSEQ multiplex PCR; TCRdb stores just in-frame clones and leaves some out. The sample shows approximately 15,000 clones, 60% to 80% of them seen only once. Sorting of CD4+ naive, central memory, regulatory and stem cell-like memory cells was performed via CD45RO/CCR7/CD25/CD127/CD95/CD27. Note on this clone: The antigen is unknown.

Sequencing input: stem cell memory CD4+ T cells from blood. The chain employs TRBV5-1 and TRBJ2-4, with 11 bases matching TRBD2. The clonotype comes from a woman between 18 and 29 years old with type 1 diabetes. The CDR3 DNA reads TGCGCCAGCAGAGTGGGGACTAGCGGAAACATTCAGTACTTC. This translates into CASRVGTSGNIQYF.